The 32 T cell receptor beta chains listed next were all sequenced from one sample in a study of OX40 agonist ivuxolimab in advanced cancers. Produced via immunoSEQ multiplex PCR; TCRdb's table is partial and in-frame only. This sample carries tens of thousands of clones, approximately 88% of them seen once, and the ten largest clones take around 11%. The starting material was CD4+ or CD8+ T cells sorted from blood, obtained in a trial of the OX40 agonist ivuxolimab. The source of these receptors is an adult with an advanced solid tumor such as melanoma, head and neck, liver or kidney cancer.

This clone was counted between two and nine times. The chain employs TRBV18 and TRBJ1-1; no definite D call. CDR1 KGHSH and CDR2 LQKENI come from the germline V gene. The CDR3 totals 13 residues. The V and J ends lost 6 bases and 1 base respectively, with 9 bases between them. In DNA, the CDR3 is TGTGCCAGCTCTATCGATCAGAACACTGAAGCTTTCTTT. Protein: CASSIDQNTEAFF.

The chain couples TRBV10-3 to TRBJ2-7; 8 nucleotides match TRBD1. Germline trimming cut 10 bases from V and 1 base from J; bases unmatched to any gene: 6. The length of the CDR3 is 13 residues. CDR1 is ENHRY and CDR2 is SYGVKD in the germline V gene. Here the CDR3 DNA reads TGTGCCACCCGGGACAGGCAGTCCTACGAGCAGTACGTC. Amino acid sequence: CATRDRQSYEQYV.

The chain employs TRBV2 and TRBJ2-5; 13 bases line up with TRBD2. This CDR3 spans 16 amino acids. Unmatched junction bases numbered 9, after V lost 6 bases and J lost 5 bases. The germline V gene has CDR1 SNHLY and CDR2 FYNNEI. DNA for the CDR3: TGTGCCAGCAGCTACAAACTAGCGGGGGGGCGGGAGACCCAGTACTTC. Translated: CASSYKLAGGRETQYF.

V is TRBV7-2 and J is TRBJ2-1, with 9 bases lining up with TRBD2. This CDR3 is built from 15 residues. From germline, CDR1 is SGHTA and CDR2 FQGNSA. Unmatched junction bases numbered 7, after V lost 3 bases and J lost 7 bases. CDR3 DNA: TGTGCCAGCAGCTTGTGGGCGGGAGGGGGGAATGAGCAGTTCTTC. Residues: CASSLWAGGGNEQFF. Supplemented by reference TRBV7-2 and TRBJ2-1, the full variable domain reads GAGVSQSPSNKVTEKGKDVELRCDPISGHTALYWYRQSLGQGLEFLIYFQGNSAPDKSGLPSDRFSAERTGGSVSTLTIQRTQQEDSAVYLCASSLWAGGGNEQFFGPGTRLTVL.

This chain connects TRBV5-5 to TRBJ2-7, with a possible D match to TRBD1 (6 bases). CDR1 and CDR2 from the germline V gene are SGHKS and YYEKEE (reference sequence). V shed 0 bases and J shed 6 bases, with 19 bases lying between them. The CDR3 length is 16 residues. CDR3 bases: TGTGCCAGCAGCTTGGCCCCTACTACAGGGTACGGCGAGCAGTACTTC. It translates to CASSLAPTTGYGEQYF.

V gene TRBV5-4 combines with J gene TRBJ1-1; D perhaps matches TRBD1 (6 bases). This CDR3 is built from 14 residues. Germline CDR1 and CDR2: SGHNT and YYREEE (reference sequence). V was shortened by 0 bases and J by 3 bases, with 9 bases between the two germline ends. In nucleotides, the CDR3 is TGTGCCAGCAGCTTGGCAGGGGCGGACACTGAAGCTTTCTTT. Translation gives CASSLAGADTEAFF.

The CDR3 nucleotides read TGTGCCAGCAGCGCCTCCCTCTCCACCGGGGAGCTGTTTTTT. Its protein is CASSASLSTGELFF. The J gene is TRBJ2-2, the V gene TRBV7-8; D uncertain. The CDR3 length is 14 residues. Germline lookup yields CDR1 SGHVS and CDR2 FQNEAQ. Trimming removed 5 bases at V and 4 bases at J, with 11 bases between.

CDR3 coding DNA: TGTGCCAGCAGTTCCGTCCCGGGACGGAATACCTATGGCTACACCTTC. This encodes CASSSVPGRNTYGYTF. The genes are TRBV27 and TRBJ1-2, with D tentatively TRBD1 (5 bases). CDR3 size: 16 residues. CDR1 is MNHEY, CDR2 SMNVEV, per germline (reference sequence). Trimming pared 4 bases from V and 4 bases from J, leaving 19 bases between.

This clone was observed a single time. The V gene is TRBV7-9, the J gene TRBJ1-5, with TRBD1 as a possible D gene (5 bases). V lost 5 bases and J 1 base, leaving 12 bases between the germline ends. Germline V CDR1 and CDR2: SEHNR, FQNEAQ (reference sequence). The CDR3 runs 15 residues. The CDR3 spells CASSRAGGSNQPQHF. CDR3 coding DNA: TGTGCCAGCAGCCGGGCGGGGGGGAGCAATCAGCCCCAGCATTTT.

A single count supports this clone. This chain connects TRBV7-2 to TRBJ2-2; maybe TRBD2 (6 bases). Looked up from germline, CDR1 is SGHTA and CDR2 is FQGNSA. V was pared by 4 bases and J by 7 bases, with 13 bases between. The CDR3 is 14 residues long. CDR3 loop: CASSSDYSSGELFF. Written as DNA, the CDR3 is TGTGCCAGCAGCTCGGACTACTCAAGCGGGGAGCTGTTTTTT.

This clone occurred a few times. The chain joins TRBV30 to TRBJ1-1; D is undetermined. The CDR3 is 12 amino acids. V dropped 3 bases and J dropped 9 bases, with 14 bases sitting between them. From germline, CDR1 is GTSNPN and CDR2 SVGIG (reference sequence). This chain's CDR3 is CAWRASQRQAFF. DNA for the CDR3: TGTGCCTGGAGGGCATCACAGAGACAAGCTTTCTTT.

The CDR3 reads CASSVGTQGQPQHF. Written as DNA, the CDR3 is TGTGCCAGCAGCGTTGGAACCCAGGGTCAGCCCCAGCATTTT. This rearrangement joins TRBV9 to TRBJ1-5, with D possibly being TRBD1 (5 bases). CDR1 SGDLS and CDR2 YYNGEE come from the germline V gene. Trimming removed 2 bases from V and 6 bases from J, with 12 bases in between. CDR3 length equals 14 residues. The full variable domain, in which reference TRBV9 and TRBJ1-5 provide the parts outside the CDR3, is DSGVTQTPKHLITATGQRVTLRCSPRSGDLSVYWYQQSLDQGLQFLIQYYNGEERAKGNILERFSAQQFPDLHSELNLSSLELGDSALYFCASSVGTQGQPQHFGDGTRLSIL.

The chain has TRBV29-1 and TRBJ1-2; D remains ambiguous. CDR3 size: 12 residues. Trimming took off 4 bases at V and 2 bases at J, with 8 bases between the two ends. Germline V gene lookup returns CDR1 SQVTM and CDR2 ANQGSEA. CDR3 bases: TGCAGCGTTGTGGGCGGGAACTATGGCTACACCTTC. Translation gives CSVVGGNYGYTF.

For this clone: The sample holds other DNA sequences that translate to the same CDR3. The chain employs TRBV30 and TRBJ2-3; possible D gene TRBD1, 6 bases. The V end lost 2 bases, the J end lost 1 base, and 7 bases lay between the germline ends. This CDR3 has 13 amino acids. CDR1 and CDR2 (germline): GTSNPN, SVGIG (reference sequence). The CDR3 sequence: CAWSPGGTDTQYF. The DNA for the CDR3 is TGTGCCTGGAGTCCAGGGGGCACAGATACGCAGTATTTT.

V usage is TRBV19 and J usage is TRBJ1-1; 10 nucleotides agree with TRBD1. The V gene's germline CDR1 is LNHDA and CDR2 SQIVND (reference sequence). This CDR3 is built from 17 residues. The V and J ends lost 3 bases and 3 bases, in that order; junction bases with no gene match: 10. CDR3 protein: CASSIAITGTGDTEAFF. CDR3 DNA sequence: TGTGCCAGTAGTATTGCGATAACCGGGACAGGGGACACTGAAGCTTTCTTT.

J is TRBJ2-3 and V is TRBV5-1; no clear D. Germline values: CDR1 SGHRS, CDR2 YFSETQ. The CDR3 extends over 12 amino acids. Trimming took 4 bases from V and 5 from J, leaving 8 bases between them. The DNA of the CDR3 is TGCGCCAGCAGCGAGACCAAAGATACGCAGTATTTT. This gives the protein CASSETKDTQYF.

This rearrangement joins TRBV4-1 to TRBJ1-5; maybe TRBD1 (6 bases). Germline values: CDR1 MGHRA, CDR2 YSYEKL. The CDR3 contains 15 residues. V was pared by 4 bases and J by 3 bases, with 13 bases between. As DNA, the CDR3 is TGCGCCAGCAGCCCTGAGGCGGGGGCCAATCAGCCCCAGCATTTT. Its translation is CASSPEAGANQPQHF.

This clone has more than one count but fewer than ten. The chain recombines TRBV9 with TRBJ2-7, with 9 bases matching TRBD1. The V gene's germline CDR1 is SGDLS and CDR2 YYNGEE. This CDR3 region has 15 residues. The ends lost 0 bases at V and 5 bases at J; junction bases unmatched: 6. CDR3 loop: CASSVDGQGLDEQYF. The CDR3 nucleotides are TGTGCCAGCAGCGTAGATGGACAGGGGCTCGACGAGCAGTACTTC.

The V and J genes are TRBV7-8 and TRBJ2-2; 7 bases match TRBD1. After removal of 6 bases from V and 6 bases from J, the junction contained 7 bases not matched to a gene. The CDR3 extends over 14 amino acids. Germline lookup yields CDR1 SGHVS and CDR2 FQNEAQ. The chain's CDR3 is CASRVQGLAGELFF. For the CDR3, the DNA is TGTGCCAGCAGGGTACAGGGGCTGGCCGGGGAGCTGTTTTTT.

The chain employs TRBV5-1 and TRBJ2-7, with D tentatively TRBD2 (6 bases). The V gene lost 0 bases and the J gene lost 4 bases, with 14 bases spanning the gap. This CDR3 has 15 amino acids. The germline V gene has CDR1 SGHRS and CDR2 YFSETQ. CDR3 DNA: TGCGCCAGCAGCTTGGAGGGAGGCGGGGAATACGAGCAGTACTTC. Its translation is CASSLEGGGEYEQYF.

This clone was seen only once. The gene calls are TRBV7-6 and TRBJ2-7, with 9 bases aligning to TRBD2. Germline V gives CDR1 SGHVS, CDR2 FNYEAQ. V gave up 5 bases and J gave up 6 bases; unmatched junction bases: 20. This CDR3 contains 18 residues. In DNA, the CDR3 is TGTGCCAGCAGCCCCCGCCGGGGTTTGGCTAGCGGGACGGGCGAGCAGTACTTC. Its translation: CASSPRRGLASGTGEQYF.

The V call is TRBV7-9, the J call TRBJ1-3; D is ambiguous. V was clipped by 2 bases and J by 9 bases, with 11 bases between them. The CDR3 contains 13 residues. The V gene's germline CDR1 is SEHNR and CDR2 FQNEAQ (reference sequence). CDR3 region: CASSLLRGGTIYF. Here the CDR3 DNA reads TGTGCCAGCAGCTTACTCCGAGGTGGCACCATATATTTT.

As DNA, the CDR3 is TGTGCCAGCAGCTCATCACGTACCCAGTACTTC. Translation: CASSSSRTQYF. The gene calls are TRBV7-6 and TRBJ2-5; D call uncertain. There are 11 residues in the CDR3. Per the germline V gene, CDR1 is SGHVS and CDR2 is FNYEAQ. V lost 4 bases to trimming and J lost 8 bases, with 8 bases between them.

The rearrangement joins TRBV7-9 to TRBJ2-3; 13 bases are shared with TRBD2. V was clipped by 5 bases and J by 2 bases; unmatched bases: 10. CDR1 and CDR2 from the germline V gene are SEHNR and FQNEAQ (reference sequence). This CDR3 spans 18 amino acids. CDR3 DNA sequence: TGTGCCAGCAGCCCAAAACTAGCGGGAGGGCCGTTCACAGATACGCAGTATTTT. It is translated as CASSPKLAGGPFTDTQYF. The full variable domain, its missing parts supplied by reference TRBV7-9 and TRBJ2-3, is DTGVSQNPRHKITKRGQNVTFRCDPISEHNRLYWYRQTLGQGPEFLTYFQNEAQLEKSRLLSDRFSAERPKGSFSTLEIQRTEQGDSAMYLCASSPKLAGGPFTDTQYFGPGTRLTVL.

The rearrangement uses TRBV4-1 and TRBJ1-1; D gene unclear. Trimming shortened V by 1 base and J by 2 bases, and 17 bases separated the two germline ends. The length of the CDR3 is 17 residues. The germline V gene encodes CDR1 MGHRA and CDR2 YSYEKL. Written as DNA, the CDR3 is TGCGCCAGCAGCCAAGTCCCGGGAGCAGCCAAAAACACTGAAGCTTTCTTT. Translating gives CASSQVPGAAKNTEAFF.

This clone was detected a few times. The rearrangement uses TRBV6-1 and TRBJ1-2, with 10 bases aligning to TRBD1. V lost 0 bases, J lost 4 bases, and 5 bases stayed unmatched. Germline CDR1 is MNHNS and CDR2 is SASEGT. CDR3 length: 16 residues. The CDR3 sequence is CASSEALGQGIYGYTF. DNA of the CDR3: TGTGCCAGCAGTGAAGCGCTGGGACAGGGGATCTATGGCTACACCTTC.

The chain has TRBV21-1 and TRBJ1-4. TRBV21-1 represents a pseudogene. This CDR3 has 17 residues. The CDR3 loop reads CASSKVTDCGTNEKLFF. For the CDR3, the DNA is TGTGCCAGCAGCAAGGTCACGGACTGCGGGACTAATGAAAAACTGTTTTTT.

The V and J genes are TRBV5-1 and TRBJ1-1, with 9 bases that match TRBD1. The J segment lost 5 bases and the V segment lost 5 bases, leaving 7 bases of the junction unmatched. This CDR3 contains 14 residues. Germline V CDR1 and CDR2: SGHRS, YFSETQ. The CDR3, as DNA: TGCGCCAGCAGGCGGACAGGGGTCGAGACTGAAGCTTTCTTT. It is translated as CASRRTGVETEAFF. Full variable domain (outside the CDR3, taken from reference TRBV5-1 and TRBJ1-1): KAGVTQTPRYLIKTRGQQVTLSCSPISGHRSVSWYQQTPGQGLQFLFEYFSETQRNKGNFPGRFSGRQFSNSRSEMNVSTLELGDSALYLCASRRTGVETEAFFGQGTRLTVV.

Points on this clone: The same CDR3 is also encoded by other DNA sequences in this sample. The chain employs TRBV30 and TRBJ2-7; perhaps TRBD1 as D (5 bases). Germline CDR1 GTSNPN, CDR2 SVGIG (reference sequence). There are 14 residues in the CDR3. Trimming left V 2 bases short and J 2 bases short, with 13 bases between. The CDR3 DNA sequence: TGTGCCTGGAGTTTAGGGGCACCAGCCTACGAGCAGTACTTC. Protein product: CAWSLGAPAYEQYF.

CDR3 in amino acids: CASSPGQLSYEQYV. CDR3 coding DNA: TGTGCCAGCAGTCCGGGACAGCTCTCCTACGAGCAGTACGTC. The chain uses TRBV2 and TRBJ2-7, with 7 bases identical to TRBD1. With V trimmed by 5 bases and J by 0 bases, 4 bases remained unmatched. Germline V gene data show CDR1 as SNHLY and CDR2 as FYNNEI. The CDR3 contains 14 residues.

The V gene is TRBV13, the J gene TRBJ2-2; TRBD2 agrees at 9 bases. The germline V gene has CDR1 PRHDT and CDR2 FYEKMQ (reference sequence). J was trimmed by 2 bases and V by 5 bases; bases with no gene match: 3. This CDR3 has 15 amino acids. CDR3 in DNA: TGTGCCAGCAGCGGGGGACTAGCTAACACCGGGGAGCTGTTTTTT. This codes for CASSGGLANTGELFF.

On this clone: Mismatch with germline at one junction end may stem from a read error. The chain joins TRBV18 to TRBJ2-2; D not resolved. There are 13 residues in the CDR3. Germline values: CDR1 KGHSH, CDR2 LQKENI. This chain's CDR3 is CASSLRNAGELFF. CDR3 nucleotides: TGTGCCAGCTCACTCAGGAACGCCGGGGAGCTGTTTTTT.